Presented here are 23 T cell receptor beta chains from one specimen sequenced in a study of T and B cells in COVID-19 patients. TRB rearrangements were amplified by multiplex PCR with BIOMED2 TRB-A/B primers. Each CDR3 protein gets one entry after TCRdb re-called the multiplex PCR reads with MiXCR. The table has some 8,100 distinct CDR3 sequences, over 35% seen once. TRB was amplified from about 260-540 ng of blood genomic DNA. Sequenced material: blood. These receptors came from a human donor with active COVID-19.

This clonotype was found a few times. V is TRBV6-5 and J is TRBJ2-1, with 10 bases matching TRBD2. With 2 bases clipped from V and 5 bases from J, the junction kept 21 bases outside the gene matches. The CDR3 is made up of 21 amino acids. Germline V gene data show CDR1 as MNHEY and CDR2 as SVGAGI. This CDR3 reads CASSYPVDWGPSGSSHNEQFF. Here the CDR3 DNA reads TGTGCCAGCAGTTACCCGGTTGACTGGGGGCCTAGCGGGAGTTCTCACAATGAGCAGTTCTTC.

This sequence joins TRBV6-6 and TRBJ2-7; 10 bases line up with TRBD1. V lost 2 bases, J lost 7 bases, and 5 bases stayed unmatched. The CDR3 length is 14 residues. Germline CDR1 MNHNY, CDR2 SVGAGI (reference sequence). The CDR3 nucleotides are TGTGCCAGCAGTTACCCTAGGACAGGGGGGGAGCAGTACTTC. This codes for CASSYPRTGGEQYF.

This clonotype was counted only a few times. For the CDR3, the DNA is TGCAGCGTTGAAGAGAGGCAGGGGCGCTGGAACACTGAAGCTTTCTTT. Encoded protein: CSVEERQGRWNTEAFF. This rearrangement joins TRBV29-1 to TRBJ1-1, with a tentative D call TRBD1 (6 bases). The CDR3 extends over 16 amino acids. The V gene's germline CDR1 is SQVTM and CDR2 ANQGSEA. The V and J ends lost 0 bases and 1 base respectively, with 15 bases between them. The full variable domain, in which reference TRBV29-1 and TRBJ1-1 provide the parts outside the CDR3, is SAVISQKPSRDICQRGTSLTIQCQVDSQVTMMFWYRQQPGQSLTLIATANQGSEATYESGFVIDKFPISRPNLTFSTLTVSNMSPEDSSIYLCSVEERQGRWNTEAFFGQGTRLTVV.

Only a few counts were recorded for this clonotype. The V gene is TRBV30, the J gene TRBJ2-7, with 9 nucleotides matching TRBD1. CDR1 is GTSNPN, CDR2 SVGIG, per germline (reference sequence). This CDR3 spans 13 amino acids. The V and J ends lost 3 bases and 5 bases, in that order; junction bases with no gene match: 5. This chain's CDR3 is CAWSTGTGNEQYF. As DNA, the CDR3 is TGTGCCTGGAGCACCGGGACAGGGAACGAGCAGTACTTC.

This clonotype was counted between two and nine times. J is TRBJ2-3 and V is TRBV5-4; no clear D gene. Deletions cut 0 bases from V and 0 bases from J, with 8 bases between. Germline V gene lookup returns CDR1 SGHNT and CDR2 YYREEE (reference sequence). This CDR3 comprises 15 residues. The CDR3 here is CASSLGRASTDTQYF. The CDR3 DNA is TGTGCCAGCAGCTTGGGTCGGGCCAGCACAGATACGCAGTATTTT.

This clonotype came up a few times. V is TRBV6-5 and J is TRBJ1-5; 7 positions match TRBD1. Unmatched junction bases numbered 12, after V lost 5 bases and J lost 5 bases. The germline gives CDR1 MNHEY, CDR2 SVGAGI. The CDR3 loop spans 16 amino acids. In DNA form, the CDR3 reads TGTGCCAGCAGTCGACAGGGCCGGTTTCCCTATCAGCCCCAGCATTTT. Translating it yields CASSRQGRFPYQPQHF.

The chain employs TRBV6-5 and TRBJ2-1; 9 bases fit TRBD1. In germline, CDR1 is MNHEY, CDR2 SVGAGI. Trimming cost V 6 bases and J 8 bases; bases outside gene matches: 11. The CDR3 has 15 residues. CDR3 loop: CASRREGQGPHEQFF. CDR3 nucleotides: TGTGCCAGCAGGAGGGAAGGACAGGGGCCCCATGAGCAGTTCTTC.

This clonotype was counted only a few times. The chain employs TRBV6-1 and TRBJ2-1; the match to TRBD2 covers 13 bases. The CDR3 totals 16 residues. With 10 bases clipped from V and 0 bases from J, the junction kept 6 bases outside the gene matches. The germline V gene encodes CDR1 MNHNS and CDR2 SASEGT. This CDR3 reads CATLGLAGDSYNEQFF. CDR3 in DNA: TGTGCCACCCTCGGACTAGCGGGGGACTCCTACAATGAGCAGTTCTTC.

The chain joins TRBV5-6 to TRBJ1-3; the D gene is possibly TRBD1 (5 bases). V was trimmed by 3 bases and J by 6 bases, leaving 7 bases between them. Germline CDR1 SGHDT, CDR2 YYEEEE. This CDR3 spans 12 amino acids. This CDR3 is CASSWGVNTIYF. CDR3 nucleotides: TGTGCCAGCAGCTGGGGGGTAAACACCATATATTTT.

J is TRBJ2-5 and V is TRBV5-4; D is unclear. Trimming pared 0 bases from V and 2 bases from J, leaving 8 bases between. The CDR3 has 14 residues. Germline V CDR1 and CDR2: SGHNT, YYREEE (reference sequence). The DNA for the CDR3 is TGTGCCAGCAGCTTGGCGGGCAGACAAGAGACCCAGTACTTC. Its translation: CASSLAGRQETQYF.

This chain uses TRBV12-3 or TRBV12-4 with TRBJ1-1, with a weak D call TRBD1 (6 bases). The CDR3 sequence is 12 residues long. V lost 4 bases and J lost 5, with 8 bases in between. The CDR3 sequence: CASSSQGTEAFF. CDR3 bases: TGTGCCAGCAGTTCACAGGGAACTGAAGCTTTCTTT.

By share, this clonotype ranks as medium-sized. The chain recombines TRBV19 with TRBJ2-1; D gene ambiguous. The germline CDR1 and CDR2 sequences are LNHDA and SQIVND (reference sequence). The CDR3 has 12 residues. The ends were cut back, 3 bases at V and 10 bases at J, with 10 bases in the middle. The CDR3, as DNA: TGTGCCAGTAGTATCCTTCTCAACGAGCAGTTCTTC. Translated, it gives CASSILLNEQFF.

CDR3 coding DNA: TGTGCCAGCAGTCCTACCCCCAGTGCGGGGGGGTTGGAGACCCAGTACTTC. Its translation: CASSPTPSAGGLETQYF. The chain links TRBV6-2 or TRBV6-3 to TRBJ2-5; 9 nucleotides align to TRBD2. V gave up 5 bases and J gave up 5 bases; unmatched junction bases: 15. There are 17 residues in the CDR3. The germline CDR1 and CDR2 sequences are MNHEY and SVGEGT.

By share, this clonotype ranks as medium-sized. CDR3: CSVDRGASSTGELFF. In DNA, the CDR3 is TGCAGCGTTGATCGGGGGGCGAGTTCCACCGGGGAGCTGTTTTTT. V usage is TRBV29-1 and J usage is TRBJ2-2, with a tentative D call TRBD2 (7 bases). V was cut by 3 bases and J by 4 bases, with 15 bases left in between. Germline V lookup: CDR1 SQVTM, CDR2 ANQGSEA. This CDR3 has 15 residues.

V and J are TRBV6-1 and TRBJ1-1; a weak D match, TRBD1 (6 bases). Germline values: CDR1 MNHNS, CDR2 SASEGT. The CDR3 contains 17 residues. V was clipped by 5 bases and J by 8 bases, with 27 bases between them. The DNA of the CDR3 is TGTGCCAGCAGTTTCTACGACTCCGGGACACCTCCCCGGGAAGCTTTCTTT. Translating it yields CASSFYDSGTPPREAFF.

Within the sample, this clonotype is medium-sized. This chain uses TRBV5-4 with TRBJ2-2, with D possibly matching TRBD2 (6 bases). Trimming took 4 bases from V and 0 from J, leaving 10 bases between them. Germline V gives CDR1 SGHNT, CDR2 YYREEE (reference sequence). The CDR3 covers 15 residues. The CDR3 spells CASSLGGANTGELFF. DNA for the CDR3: TGTGCCAGCAGCCTTGGAGGGGCGAACACCGGGGAGCTGTTTTTT.

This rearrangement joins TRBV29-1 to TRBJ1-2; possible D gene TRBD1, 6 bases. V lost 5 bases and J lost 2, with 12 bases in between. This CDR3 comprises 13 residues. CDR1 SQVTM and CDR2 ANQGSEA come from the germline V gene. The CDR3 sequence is CSVHREGNYGYTF. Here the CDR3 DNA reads TGCAGCGTTCACAGGGAAGGAAACTATGGCTACACCTTC.

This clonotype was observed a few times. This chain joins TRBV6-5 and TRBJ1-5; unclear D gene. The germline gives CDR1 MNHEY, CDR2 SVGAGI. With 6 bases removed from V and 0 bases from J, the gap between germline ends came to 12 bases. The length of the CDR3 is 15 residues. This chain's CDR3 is CASSQKLLSNQPQHF. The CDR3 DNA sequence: TGTGCCAGCAGCCAAAAACTACTTAGCAATCAGCCCCAGCATTTT.

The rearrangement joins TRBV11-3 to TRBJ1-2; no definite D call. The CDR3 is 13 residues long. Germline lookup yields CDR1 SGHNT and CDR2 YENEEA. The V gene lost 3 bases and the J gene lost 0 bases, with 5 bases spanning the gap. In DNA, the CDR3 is TGTGCCAGCAGCTTGAGGGCTAACTATGGCTACACCTTC. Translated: CASSLRANYGYTF.

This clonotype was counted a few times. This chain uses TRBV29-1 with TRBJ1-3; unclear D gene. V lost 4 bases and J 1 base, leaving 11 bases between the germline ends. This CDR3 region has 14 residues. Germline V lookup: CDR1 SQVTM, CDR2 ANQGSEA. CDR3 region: CSVALQASGNTIYF. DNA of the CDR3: TGCAGCGTTGCCCTTCAGGCGTCTGGAAACACCATATATTTT. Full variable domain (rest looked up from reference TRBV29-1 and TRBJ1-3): SAVISQKPSRDICQRGTSLTIQCQVDSQVTMMFWYRQQPGQSLTLIATANQGSEATYESGFVIDKFPISRPNLTFSTLTVSNMSPEDSSIYLCSVALQASGNTIYFGEGSWLTVV.

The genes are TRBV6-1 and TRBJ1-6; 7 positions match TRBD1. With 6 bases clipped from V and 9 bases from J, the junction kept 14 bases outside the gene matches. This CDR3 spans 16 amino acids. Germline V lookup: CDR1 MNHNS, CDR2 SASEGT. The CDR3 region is CASRISLERQGSPLHF. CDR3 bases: TGTGCCAGCAGGATCTCTCTGGAGAGACAGGGTTCACCCCTCCACTTT.

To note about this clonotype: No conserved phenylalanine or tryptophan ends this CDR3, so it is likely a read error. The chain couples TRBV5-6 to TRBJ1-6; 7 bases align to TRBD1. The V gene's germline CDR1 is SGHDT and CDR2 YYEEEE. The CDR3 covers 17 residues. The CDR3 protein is CASSLYRDSLSNSPLHL. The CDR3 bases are TGCGCCAGCAGCCTGTACCGGGACAGTCTTTCCAATTCACCCCTCCACCTT.

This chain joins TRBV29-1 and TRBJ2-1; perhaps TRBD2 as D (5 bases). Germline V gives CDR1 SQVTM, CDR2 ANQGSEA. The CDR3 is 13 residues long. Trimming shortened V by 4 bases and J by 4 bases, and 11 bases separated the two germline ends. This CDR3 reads CSVVGRGYNEQFF. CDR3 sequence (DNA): TGCAGCGTTGTTGGGAGAGGGTACAATGAGCAGTTCTTC.